A single sample is the source of the 13 T cell receptor beta chains below, sequenced in a study of T cells expressing NK-cell markers. TCRdb re-called the 5' RACE reads; one entry per CDR3 protein, DNA not given. The sample is made up of hundreds of thousands of distinct CDR3 sequences, and the top ten hold 3.5% to 4.5% of it. Sample: blood T cells: a sorted CD56 or NKG2C T cell subset, CD4+ or CD8+ T cells, or bulk PBMC T cells (not recorded which). Source of these receptors: a man aged 18 to 29 in good health.

The chain employs TRBV10-3 and TRBJ1-4; TCRdb designates TRBD1, a call that cannot be tested without DNA. Germline lookup yields CDR1 ENHRY and CDR2 SYGVKD. The CDR3 totals 12 residues. The CDR3 loop reads CAISGQGEKLFF.

The rearrangement links TRBV12-3 or TRBV12-4 to TRBJ2-3; TCRdb's D call of TRBD2 is untestable without DNA. This CDR3 spans 15 amino acids. The CDR3: CASTLTVGEEDTQYF.

The chain recombines TRBV27 with TRBJ2-1; the D call from TCRdb, TRBD2, cannot be confirmed without DNA. CDR3 size: 15 residues. Per the germline V gene, CDR1 is MNHEY and CDR2 is SMNVEV (reference sequence). The CDR3 loop reads CASTVLAGVDNEQFF.

The chain has TRBV5-1 and TRBJ2-2; TCRdb reports TRBD1, a call that lacks DNA to check it against. The CDR3 consists of 16 residues. Germline V CDR1 and CDR2: SGHRS, YFSETQ. The CDR3 is CASSLGGQPNTGELFF.

V gene TRBV20-1 combines with J gene TRBJ2-1; TCRdb gives TRBD2 as the D gene, but with no DNA this cannot be confirmed. From germline, CDR1 is DFQATT and CDR2 SNEGSKA (reference sequence). The length of the CDR3 is 14 residues. The CDR3 sequence is CSARKAGGNNEQFF.

The V call is TRBV12-3 or TRBV12-4, the J call TRBJ2-2; TCRdb outputs TRBD1, but without DNA this stays unchecked. The CDR3 loop spans 15 amino acids. The chain's CDR3 is CASCQGELSTGELFF.

The rearrangement joins TRBV7-9 to TRBJ2-7; TCRdb reports TRBD1, a call that lacks DNA to check it against. This CDR3 comprises 13 residues. CDR1 is SEHNR and CDR2 is FQNEAQ in the germline V gene (reference sequence). The CDR3 loop reads CASSPRQGWEQYF. Full variable domain (remainder filled in from reference TRBV7-9 and TRBJ2-7): DTGVSQNPRHKITKRGQNVTFRCDPISEHNRLYWYRQTLGQGPEFLTYFQNEAQLEKSRLLSDRFSAERPKGSFSTLEIQRTEQGDSAMYLCASSPRQGWEQYFGPGTRLTVT.

The J gene is TRBJ2-1, the V gene TRBV10-3; the D call from TCRdb, TRBD1, cannot be confirmed without DNA. Looked up from germline, CDR1 is ENHRY and CDR2 is SYGVKD. The CDR3 is 14 amino acids. Here the CDR3 reads CAIRPGTGGDEQFF.

The rearrangement links TRBV6-5 to TRBJ1-2; TCRdb gives TRBD1 as the D gene, but with no DNA this cannot be confirmed. Germline CDR1 MNHEY, CDR2 SVGAGI. CDR3 length: 15 amino acids. This CDR3 is CASRPGQGRNYGYTF.

The chain uses TRBV11-3 and TRBJ2-5; TCRdb's D call of TRBD1 is untestable without DNA. Germline CDR1 SGHNT, CDR2 YENEEA. This CDR3 comprises 14 residues. CDR3 sequence: CASSFRGSSETQYF.

The chain uses TRBV5-1 and TRBJ2-1; there is no DNA to check the TCRdb D call of TRBD2. The CDR3 spans 16 residues. CDR1 and CDR2 from the germline V gene are SGHRS and YFSETQ. Here the CDR3 reads CASSYYHSGGYNEQFF.

V gene TRBV12-3 or TRBV12-4 combines with J gene TRBJ2-1; TCRdb's D call of TRBD2 is untestable without DNA. The CDR3 contains 17 residues. The CDR3 region is CASSGDLSGRSYNEQFF.

The genes are TRBV6-5 and TRBJ2-2; the D gene TCRdb calls, TRBD1, cannot be checked with no DNA. The germline gives CDR1 MNHEY, CDR2 SVGAGI. The CDR3 loop spans 12 amino acids. The chain's CDR3 is CVSRGLTGELFF.